Listed below are T cell receptor beta chains from one sample, sequenced in a study of cytomegalovirus exposure and HLA in healthy donors. Assay used: immunoSEQ multiplex PCR; TCRdb lists only in-frame clones, some missing. This sample has about 190,000 clones, with around 77% found just once. The sample consisted of PBMCs. Receptors originate from a woman aged 18-35 years in good health and CMV-seronegative. The CDR3 runs from the conserved cysteine through the conserved F or W. A D gene is named only where the DNA matches it firmly. Only some rows state a clone size, as once, few, many or a class for expanded clones.

J | D | V | size | DNA | CDR3
TRBJ1-2 | . | TRBV11-2 | . | TGTGCCAGCAGCGCCCAGCTGGGACATCTAAACTATGGCTACACCTTC | CASSAQLGHLNYGYTF
TRBJ2-7 | . | TRBV2 | . | TGTGCCAGCAGGGGGACTGTTACCTACGAGCAGTACTTC | CASRGTVTYEQYF
TRBJ2-7 | TRBD2 | TRBV29-1 | . | TGCAGCGTACAGGGACTAGCGGGGGGGCACTCCTACGAGCAGTACTTC | CSVQGLAGGHSYEQYF
TRBJ2-7 | TRBD1 | TRBV18 | . | TGTGCCAGCTCACCTCAACAGGGGGCTACCTACGAGCAGTACTTC | CASSPQQGATYEQYF
TRBJ1-1 | . | TRBV4-1 | few | TGCGCCAGCAGCCAAGAGACAGGGAACACTGAAGCTTTCTTT | CASSQETGNTEAFF
TRBJ2-7 | TRBD1 | TRBV4-3 | . | TGCGCCAGCAGCTCGGACAGGGAAAGGGCCTACGAGCAGTACTTC | CASSSDRERAYEQYF
TRBJ2-7 | . | TRBV6-5 | few | TGTGCCAGCACCGAGGGGGGGCGGCCCTACGAGCAGTACTTC | CASTEGGRPYEQYF
TRBJ1-2 | TRBD1 | TRBV7-9 | . | TGTGCCAGCAGCCCGGGACAGGGACCTAACTATGGCTACACCTTC | CASSPGQGPNYGYTF
TRBJ1-1 | TRBD1 | TRBV6-1 | once | TGTGCCAGCAGTGTTCGACAGGGTGAAGCTTTCTTT | CASSVRQGEAFF
TRBJ2-1 | . | TRBV5-4 | . | TGTGCCAGCAGACTTGCCAATGAGCAGTTCTTC | CASRLANEQFF
TRBJ1-2 | . | TRBV5-1 | . | TGCGCCACCTCACCAGGCGACCGGTACTATGGCTACACCTTC | CATSPGDRYYGYTF
TRBJ1-1 | . | TRBV18 | . | TGTGCCAGCTCAGAGGGACAGAACACTGAAGCTTTCTTT | CASSEGQNTEAFF
TRBJ1-1 | . | TRBV5-4 | . | TGTGCCAGCAGCTTGAAGGGGAAGGGGAACACTGAAGCTTTCTTT | CASSLKGKGNTEAFF
TRBJ1-5 | TRBD1 | TRBV5-1 | few | TGCGCCAGCAGCTTGGGACAGGGAGATCAGCCCCAGCATTTT | CASSLGQGDQPQHF
TRBJ2-3 | . | TRBV28 | . | TGTGCCAGCAGTTTATCGACCGGAACAGGCACAGATACGCAGTATTTT | CASSLSTGTGTDTQYF
TRBJ2-3 | . | TRBV6-6 | few | TGTGCCAGCAGGAGTGGAGGGAGCACAGATACGCAGTATTTT | CASRSGGSTDTQYF
TRBJ1-1 | . | TRBV19 | . | TGTGCCAGTAGTATAGCAGGGGACACTGAAGCTTTCTTT | CASSIAGDTEAFF
TRBJ1-1 | . | TRBV19 | . | TGTGCCAGTAATCCGGGGATAGACGCCACTGAAGCTTTCTTT | CASNPGIDATEAFF
TRBJ2-7 | TRBD1 | TRBV5-5 | . | TGTGCCAGCAGCCTGACAGGGGTAGTAGCCACCTACGAGCAGTACTTC | CASSLTGVVATYEQYF
TRBJ1-2 | . | TRBV9 | once | TGTGCCAGCAGCCCGGGGGGGCAGGGGTATGGCTACACCTTC | CASSPGGQGYGYTF
TRBJ1-5 | . | TRBV28 | . | TGTGCCAGCAGTTTTGGCAGGTTCGAGCCCCAGCATTTT | CASSFGRFEPQHF
TRBJ1-1 | . | TRBV5-6 | few | TGTGCCAGCAGCATCACAGGGAACACTGAAGCTTTCTTT | CASSITGNTEAFF
TRBJ1-2 | TRBD1 | TRBV9 | . | TGTGCCAGCAGCGTGGCGGGGGACAGGGAAAACTATGGCTACACCTTC | CASSVAGDRENYGYTF
TRBJ1-3 | . | TRBV4-1 | . | TGCGCCAGCAGCCAGGAGATCTCTGGAAACACCATATATTTT | CASSQEISGNTIYF
TRBJ2-7 | . | TRBV6-5 | . | TGTGCCAGCAGTTTAAACCCAAGACAGGAGCAGTACTTC | CASSLNPRQEQYF
TRBJ2-5 | . | TRBV7-3 | . | TGTGCCAGCAGCTTAAGCTCGGGGGAAGAGACCCAGTACTTC | CASSLSSGEETQYF
TRBJ1-6 | . | TRBV28 | . | TGTGCCAGCAGTTTAGGTCGTGCAGGGGCGCGTTCACCCCTCCACTTT | CASSLGRAGARSPLHF
TRBJ1-4 | TRBD1 | TRBV6-1 | . | TGTGCCAGCAGTCGGTCCAGGGGGCGGGAAAAACTGTTTTTT | CASSRSRGREKLFF
TRBJ2-7 | . | TRBV2 | . | TGTGCCAGCAGGGGGGGTCATGGCCCCTACGAGCAGTACTTC | CASRGGHGPYEQYF
TRBJ2-2 | . | TRBV29-1 | . | TGCAGAGTAGGGGGGGACACCGGGGAGCTGTTTTTT | CRVGGDTGELFF
TRBJ1-2 | . | TRBV7-2 | . | TGTGCCAGCAGCTTAGTAAGGAGCAACTATGGCTACACCTTC | CASSLVRSNYGYTF
TRBJ2-7 | TRBD2 | TRBV30 | . | TGTGCCTGGAGTCCCACGGCGGGAGCTGTCGAGCAGTACTTC | CAWSPTAGAVEQYF
TRBJ2-1 | . | TRBV6-6 | . | TGTGCCAGCAGTTACTCTACGGGAGAGCAGTTCTTC | CASSYSTGEQFF
TRBJ1-5 | . | TRBV4-1 | . | TGCGCCAGCAGCCAAGAGCCGCGGAATTACAATCAGCCCCAGCATTTT | CASSQEPRNYNQPQHF
TRBJ2-5 | TRBD2 | TRBV6-6 | few | TGTGCCAGCAGTTACTCGGAGCGGGGGGCCGGGGAGACCCAGTACTTC | CASSYSERGAGETQYF
TRBJ2-6 | . | TRBV6-5 | . | TGTGCCAGCAGTAAGTACAGCTCTGGGGCCAACGTCCTGACTTTC | CASSKYSSGANVLTF
TRBJ1-6 | . | TRBV19 | . | TGTGCCAGTACCCACATTCTGGGCCAGGGTGGGAATTCACCCCTCCACTTT | CASTHILGQGGNSPLHF
TRBJ1-5 | TRBD1 | TRBV6-5 | . | TGTGCCAGCAGCACAGGGGGGGGTGGCAATCAGCCCCAGCATTTT | CASSTGGGGNQPQHF
TRBJ2-3 | . | TRBV5-3 | . | TGTGCCAGAAGAGCCACAGATACGCAGTATTTT | CARRATDTQYF
TRBJ2-3 | . | TRBV6-6 | . | TGTGCCAGCAGTTACCCGGGACTCTCTAGCACAGATACGCAGTATTTT | CASSYPGLSSTDTQYF
TRBJ1-2 | . | TRBV28 | . | TGTGCCAGCAGTCCTGGGACGGGGACAAACTATGGCTACACCTTC | CASSPGTGTNYGYTF
TRBJ1-2 | . | TRBV9 | . | TGTGCCAGCAGCGTAGCCGGGTATGGCTACACCTTC | CASSVAGYGYTF
TRBJ2-4 | TRBD1 | TRBV5-1 | . | TGCGCCAGCAGCTTGGGAGGACAGGGGGTAGCCAAAAACATTCAGTACTTC | CASSLGGQGVAKNIQYF
TRBJ1-2 | TRBD1 | TRBV6-6 | . | TGTGCCATACGACAGGGGGCCTCTGGCTACACCTTC | CAIRQGASGYTF